A selection of T cell receptor beta chains follows, all from one sample in a study of CD4 T cells in relation to SARS-CoV-2 and coronaviruses. Method: immunoSEQ multiplex PCR; TCRdb's copy keeps in-frame clones and lacks some. Here the sample spans 60,000 or so clones, about 94% being singletons. Sequencing was carried out using naive CD4+ T cells from PBMCs. These receptor sequences come from a human donor in good health. The CDR3 runs from the conserved cysteine through the conserved F or W. Fields, in order: D gene, clone size, J gene, V gene, CDR3 DNA, CDR3 protein. The D gene is left open where the match is weak. Part of the rows lack a size; the others show once, few, many or a class for expanded clones.

d_call: TRBD2; clone_size: -; j_call: TRBJ2-7; v_call: TRBV28; cdr3_nt: TGTGCCAGCAGTTTGGCGGGAGTCAACGAGCAGTACTTC; cdr3_aa: CASSLAGVNEQYF
d_call: -; clone_size: -; j_call: TRBJ1-2; v_call: TRBV9; cdr3_nt: TGTGCCAGCAGCCCCGGGGCAGGGAGTAACTATGGCTACACCTTC; cdr3_aa: CASSPGAGSNYGYTF
d_call: -; clone_size: -; j_call: TRBJ2-1; v_call: TRBV5-1; cdr3_nt: TGCGCCAGCAGTCCTAGCCATGAGCAGTTCTTC; cdr3_aa: CASSPSHEQFF
d_call: -; clone_size: -; j_call: TRBJ2-5; v_call: TRBV18; cdr3_nt: TGTGCCAGCTCACCACGCCAGGGCGAGGTCGAGACCCAGTACTTC; cdr3_aa: CASSPRQGEVETQYF
d_call: -; clone_size: -; j_call: TRBJ1-2; v_call: TRBV18; cdr3_nt: TGTGCCAGCTCACCATTAGGGCGTGGTGGCTACACCTTC; cdr3_aa: CASSPLGRGGYTF
d_call: TRBD1; clone_size: few; j_call: TRBJ1-1; v_call: TRBV19; cdr3_nt: TGTGCCAGTAGTTCGGACAGGGGAAGAACTGAAGCTTTCTTT; cdr3_aa: CASSSDRGRTEAFF
d_call: -; clone_size: -; j_call: TRBJ2-2; v_call: TRBV5-4; cdr3_nt: TGTGCCAGCAGCACCGGACTCCCTGGGGGCACCGGGGAGCTGTTTTTT; cdr3_aa: CASSTGLPGGTGELFF
d_call: -; clone_size: -; j_call: TRBJ1-6; v_call: TRBV2; cdr3_nt: TGTGCCAGCAGTGTACGGCAGGGTAATTCACCCCTCCACTTT; cdr3_aa: CASSVRQGNSPLHF
d_call: -; clone_size: -; j_call: TRBJ2-5; v_call: TRBV19; cdr3_nt: TGTGCCAGCAAAGGGGCCGCTATAGGAGAGACCCAGTACTTC; cdr3_aa: CASKGAAIGETQYF
d_call: -; clone_size: -; j_call: TRBJ2-1; v_call: TRBV24-1; cdr3_nt: TGTGCCACCAGACAGGATTTGATGAATGAGCAGTTCTTC; cdr3_aa: CATRQDLMNEQFF
d_call: -; clone_size: -; j_call: TRBJ2-5; v_call: TRBV21-1; cdr3_nt: TGTGCCAGCCCCCAGGTCCTCGGTTCGGAGACCCAGTACTTC; cdr3_aa: CASPQVLGSETQYF
d_call: -; clone_size: -; j_call: TRBJ2-3; v_call: TRBV7-3; cdr3_nt: TGTGCCAGCGGGCTCAGCACAGATACGCAGTATTTT; cdr3_aa: CASGLSTDTQYF
d_call: TRBD2; clone_size: -; j_call: TRBJ2-1; v_call: TRBV12-5; cdr3_nt: TGTGCTAGTGGCGGTAGCGGGAGGAGGCAATACAATGAGCAGTTCTTC; cdr3_aa: CASGGSGRRQYNEQFF
d_call: TRBD2; clone_size: -; j_call: TRBJ2-1; v_call: TRBV7-8; cdr3_nt: TGTGCCAGCACCGTGAGGGCTAGCGGGAACAATGAGCAGTTCTTC; cdr3_aa: CASTVRASGNNEQFF
d_call: -; clone_size: -; j_call: TRBJ1-2; v_call: TRBV5-4; cdr3_nt: TGTGCCAGCAGCTTGTCGACAGCCAACTATGGCTACACCTTC; cdr3_aa: CASSLSTANYGYTF
d_call: -; clone_size: -; j_call: TRBJ2-7; v_call: TRBV28; cdr3_nt: TGTGCCAGCAGCACCATCTGGGGAAGCTCCTACGAGCAGTACTTC; cdr3_aa: CASSTIWGSSYEQYF
d_call: TRBD1; clone_size: -; j_call: TRBJ1-6; v_call: TRBV6-5; cdr3_nt: TGTGCCAGCAGAGGACAGGGGAGTAATTCACCCCTCCACTTT; cdr3_aa: CASRGQGSNSPLHF
d_call: TRBD1; clone_size: few; j_call: TRBJ1-5; v_call: TRBV28; cdr3_nt: TGTGCCAGCAGTTTAGACAGGGTACCTCGGCCCCAGCATTTT; cdr3_aa: CASSLDRVPRPQHF
d_call: -; clone_size: few; j_call: TRBJ1-3; v_call: TRBV25-1; cdr3_nt: TGTGCCAGCGCCCGAGGGGGGGCAAGGGGAAACACCATATATTTT; cdr3_aa: CASARGGARGNTIYF
d_call: -; clone_size: -; j_call: TRBJ2-4; v_call: TRBV28; cdr3_nt: TGTGCCAGCAGCAGCCCCACAGGGCAGTACTTC; cdr3_aa: CASSSPTGQYF
d_call: -; clone_size: few; j_call: TRBJ1-6; v_call: TRBV30; cdr3_nt: TGTGCCGGTAACGGCCAGAATAATTCACCCCTCCACTTT; cdr3_aa: CAGNGQNNSPLHF
d_call: TRBD1; clone_size: -; j_call: TRBJ1-3; v_call: TRBV5-1; cdr3_nt: TGCGCCAGCAGCGCCGACCCGACAGGGTTCTCTGGAAACACCATATATTTT; cdr3_aa: CASSADPTGFSGNTIYF
d_call: TRBD1; clone_size: -; j_call: TRBJ2-7; v_call: TRBV4-1; cdr3_nt: TGCGCCAGCAGCCAACTGGGACAGGCGGGCGAGCAGTACTTC; cdr3_aa: CASSQLGQAGEQYF
d_call: -; clone_size: -; j_call: TRBJ1-5; v_call: TRBV12-3/TRBV12-4; cdr3_nt: TGTGCCAGCAGTTTAGGTGGTCAGCCCCAGCATTTT; cdr3_aa: CASSLGGQPQHF
d_call: TRBD2; clone_size: once; j_call: TRBJ2-1; v_call: TRBV14; cdr3_nt: TGTGCCAGCAGCCGCGGGCTAGCGGGGTCCGGAGGTGAGCAGTTCTTC; cdr3_aa: CASSRGLAGSGGEQFF
d_call: TRBD1; clone_size: -; j_call: TRBJ1-4; v_call: TRBV7-9; cdr3_nt: TGTGCCAGCAGCCAGGGACAGCGAGGAACGAAGACCGAAAAACTGTTTTTT; cdr3_aa: CASSQGQRGTKTEKLFF
d_call: -; clone_size: -; j_call: TRBJ2-7; v_call: TRBV10-1; cdr3_nt: TGCGCCAGCAGTCGTGGGACCACCTACGAGCAGTACTTC; cdr3_aa: CASSRGTTYEQYF